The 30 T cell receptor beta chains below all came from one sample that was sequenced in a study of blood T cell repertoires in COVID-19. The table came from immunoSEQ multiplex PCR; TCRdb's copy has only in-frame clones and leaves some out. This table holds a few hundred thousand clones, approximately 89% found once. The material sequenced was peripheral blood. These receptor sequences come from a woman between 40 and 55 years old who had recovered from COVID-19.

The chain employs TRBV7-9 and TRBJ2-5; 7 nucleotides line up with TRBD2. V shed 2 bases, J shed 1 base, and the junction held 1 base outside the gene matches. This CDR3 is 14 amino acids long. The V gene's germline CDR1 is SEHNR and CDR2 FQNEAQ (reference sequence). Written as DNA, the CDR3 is TGTGCCAGCAGCTTAATAGCGGGCCAAGAGACCCAGTACTTC. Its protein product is CASSLIAGQETQYF.

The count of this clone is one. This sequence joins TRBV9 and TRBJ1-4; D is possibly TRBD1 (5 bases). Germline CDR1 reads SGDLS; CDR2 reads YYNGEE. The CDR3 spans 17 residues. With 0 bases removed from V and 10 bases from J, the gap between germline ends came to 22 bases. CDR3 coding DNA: TGTGCCAGCAGCGTAGGTCATTGGGGCGGCGGGGGAGGAAAACTGTTTTTT. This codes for CASSVGHWGGGGGKLFF. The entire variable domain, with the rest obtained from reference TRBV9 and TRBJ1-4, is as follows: DSGVTQTPKHLITATGQRVTLRCSPRSGDLSVYWYQQSLDQGLQFLIQYYNGEERAKGNILERFSAQQFPDLHSELNLSSLELGDSALYFCASSVGHWGGGGGKLFFGSGTQLSVL.

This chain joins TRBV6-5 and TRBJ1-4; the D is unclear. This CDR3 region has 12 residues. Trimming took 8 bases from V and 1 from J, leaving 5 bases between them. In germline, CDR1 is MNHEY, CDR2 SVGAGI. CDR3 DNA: TGTGCCAGCGCGAGAACTAATGAAAAACTGTTTTTT. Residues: CASARTNEKLFF.

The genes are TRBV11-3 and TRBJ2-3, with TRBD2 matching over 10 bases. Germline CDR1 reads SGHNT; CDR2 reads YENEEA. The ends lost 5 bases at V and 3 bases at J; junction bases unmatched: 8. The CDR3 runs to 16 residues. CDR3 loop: CASSSRPSGSTDTQYF. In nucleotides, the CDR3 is TGTGCCAGCAGCAGCCGGCCTAGCGGGAGTACAGATACGCAGTATTTT.

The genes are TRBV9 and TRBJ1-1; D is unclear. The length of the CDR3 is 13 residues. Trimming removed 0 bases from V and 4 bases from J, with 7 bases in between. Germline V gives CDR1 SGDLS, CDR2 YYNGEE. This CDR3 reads CASSVGPSTEAFF. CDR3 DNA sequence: TGTGCCAGCAGCGTAGGCCCCAGCACTGAAGCTTTCTTT.

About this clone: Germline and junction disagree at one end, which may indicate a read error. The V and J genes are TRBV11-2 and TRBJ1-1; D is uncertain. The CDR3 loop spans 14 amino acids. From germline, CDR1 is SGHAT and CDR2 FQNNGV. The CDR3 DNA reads TGTGCCAGCAGCTTAGTATATAGCCCCTCTGAGGCTTTCTTT. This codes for CASSLVYSPSEAFF.

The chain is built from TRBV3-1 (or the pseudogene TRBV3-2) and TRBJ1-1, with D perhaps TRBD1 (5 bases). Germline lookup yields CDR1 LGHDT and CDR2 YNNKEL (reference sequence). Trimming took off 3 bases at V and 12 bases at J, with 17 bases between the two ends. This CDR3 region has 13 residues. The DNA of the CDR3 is TGTGCCAGCAGCCAGATGGGGCCCGGCGGACCTTTCTTT. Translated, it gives CASSQMGPGGPFF.

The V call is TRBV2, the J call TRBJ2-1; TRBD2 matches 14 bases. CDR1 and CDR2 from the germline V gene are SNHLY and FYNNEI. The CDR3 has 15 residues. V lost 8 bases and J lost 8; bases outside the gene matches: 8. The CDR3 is CASSRLAGGIDEQFF. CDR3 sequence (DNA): TGTGCCAGCTCTAGACTAGCGGGGGGGATCGATGAGCAGTTCTTC.

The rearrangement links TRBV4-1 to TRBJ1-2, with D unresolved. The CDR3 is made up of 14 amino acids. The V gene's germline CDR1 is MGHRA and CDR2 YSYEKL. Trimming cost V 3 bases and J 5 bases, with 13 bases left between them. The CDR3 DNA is TGCGCCAGCAGCCACGATACTCGCCCTTATGGCTACACCTTC. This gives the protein CASSHDTRPYGYTF.

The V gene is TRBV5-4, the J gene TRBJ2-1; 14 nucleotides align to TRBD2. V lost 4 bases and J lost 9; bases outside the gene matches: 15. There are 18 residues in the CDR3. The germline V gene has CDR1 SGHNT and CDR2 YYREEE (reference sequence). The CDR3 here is CASSKGLAGVATASEQFF. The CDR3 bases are TGTGCCAGCAGCAAGGGACTAGCGGGAGTAGCTACAGCCAGTGAGCAGTTCTTC.

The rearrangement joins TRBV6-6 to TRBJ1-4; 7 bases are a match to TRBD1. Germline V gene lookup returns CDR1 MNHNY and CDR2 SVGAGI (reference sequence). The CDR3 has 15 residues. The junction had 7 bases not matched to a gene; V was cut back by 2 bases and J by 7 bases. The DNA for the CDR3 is TGTGCCAGCAGTTACCCCGGAGGGGGCGGTGAAAAACTGTTTTTT. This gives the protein CASSYPGGGGEKLFF.

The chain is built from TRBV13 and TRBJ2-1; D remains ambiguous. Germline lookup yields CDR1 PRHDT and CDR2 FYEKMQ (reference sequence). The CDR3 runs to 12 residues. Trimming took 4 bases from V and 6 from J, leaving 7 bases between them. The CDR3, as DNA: TGTGCCAGCAGCTCCTACCGCAATGAGCAGTTCTTC. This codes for CASSSYRNEQFF.

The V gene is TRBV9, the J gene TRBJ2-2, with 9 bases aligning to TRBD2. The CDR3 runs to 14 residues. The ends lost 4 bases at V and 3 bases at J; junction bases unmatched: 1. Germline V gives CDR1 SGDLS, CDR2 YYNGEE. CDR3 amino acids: CASSPSGDTGELFF. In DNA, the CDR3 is TGTGCCAGCAGCCCTAGCGGGGACACCGGGGAGCTGTTTTTT.

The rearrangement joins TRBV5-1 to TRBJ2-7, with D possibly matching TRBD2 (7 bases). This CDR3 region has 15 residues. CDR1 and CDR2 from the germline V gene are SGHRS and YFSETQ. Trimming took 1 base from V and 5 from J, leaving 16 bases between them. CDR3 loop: CASSLSGTPFDEQYF. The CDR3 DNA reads TGCGCCAGCAGCTTGAGCGGGACACCCTTCGACGAGCAGTACTTC.

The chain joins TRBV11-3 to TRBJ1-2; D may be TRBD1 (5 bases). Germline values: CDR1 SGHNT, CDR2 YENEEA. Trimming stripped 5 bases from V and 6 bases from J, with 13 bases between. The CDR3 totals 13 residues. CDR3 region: CASSPGQGNGYTF. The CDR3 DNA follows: TGTGCCAGCAGCCCGGGTCAGGGAAATGGCTACACCTTC.

This chain's CDR3 is CAWISGLAAYEQYF. Written as DNA, the CDR3 is TGTGCCTGGATCTCAGGACTAGCAGCCTACGAGCAGTACTTC. The chain carries TRBV30 and TRBJ2-7; TRBD2 agrees at 8 bases. V lost 4 bases and J lost 2; bases outside the gene matches: 7. From germline, CDR1 is GTSNPN and CDR2 SVGIG (reference sequence). This CDR3 has 14 amino acids.

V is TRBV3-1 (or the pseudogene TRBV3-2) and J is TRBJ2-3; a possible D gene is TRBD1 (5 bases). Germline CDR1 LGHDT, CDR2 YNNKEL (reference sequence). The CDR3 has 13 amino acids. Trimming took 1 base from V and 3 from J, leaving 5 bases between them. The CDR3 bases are TGTGCCAGCAGCCAAGGACAGACAGATACGCAGTATTTT. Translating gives CASSQGQTDTQYF.

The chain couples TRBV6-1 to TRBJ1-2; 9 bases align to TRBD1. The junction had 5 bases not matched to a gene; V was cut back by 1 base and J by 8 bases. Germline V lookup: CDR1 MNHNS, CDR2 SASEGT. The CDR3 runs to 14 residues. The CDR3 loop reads CASSEGTGANGYTF. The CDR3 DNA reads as TGTGCCAGCAGTGAAGGGACAGGGGCGAACGGCTACACCTTC.

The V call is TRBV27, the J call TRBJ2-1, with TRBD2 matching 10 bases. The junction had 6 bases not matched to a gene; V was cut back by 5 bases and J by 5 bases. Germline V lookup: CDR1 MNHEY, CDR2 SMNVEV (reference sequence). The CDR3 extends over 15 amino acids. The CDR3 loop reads CASSPLAGVHNEQFF. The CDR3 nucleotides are TGTGCCAGCAGTCCGCTAGCGGGGGTCCACAATGAGCAGTTCTTC.

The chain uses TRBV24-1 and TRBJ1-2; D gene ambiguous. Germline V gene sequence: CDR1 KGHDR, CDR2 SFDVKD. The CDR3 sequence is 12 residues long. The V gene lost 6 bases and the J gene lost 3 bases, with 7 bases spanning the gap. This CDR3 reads CATSKRDYGYTF. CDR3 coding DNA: TGTGCCACCAGTAAGAGGGACTATGGCTACACCTTC.

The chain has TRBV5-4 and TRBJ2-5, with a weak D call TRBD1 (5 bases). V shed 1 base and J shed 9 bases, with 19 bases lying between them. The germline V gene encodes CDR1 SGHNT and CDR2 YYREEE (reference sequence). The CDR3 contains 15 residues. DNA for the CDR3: TGTGCCAGCAGCTTGAGTGCTGGAGTGCTGGGGCCCCAGTACTTC. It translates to CASSLSAGVLGPQYF. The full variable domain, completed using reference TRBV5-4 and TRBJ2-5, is ETGVTQSPTHLIKTRGQQVTLRCSSQSGHNTVSWYQQALGQGPQFIFQYYREEENGRGNFPPRFSGLQFPNYSSELNVNALELDDSALYLCASSLSAGVLGPQYFGPGTRLLVL.

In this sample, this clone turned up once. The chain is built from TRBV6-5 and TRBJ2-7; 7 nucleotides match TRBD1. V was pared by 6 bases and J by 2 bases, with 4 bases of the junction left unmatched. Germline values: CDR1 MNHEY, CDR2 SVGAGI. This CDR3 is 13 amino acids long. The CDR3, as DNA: TGTGCCAGCAGCCGGGACAGCGCCTACGAGCAGTACGTC. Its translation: CASSRDSAYEQYV.

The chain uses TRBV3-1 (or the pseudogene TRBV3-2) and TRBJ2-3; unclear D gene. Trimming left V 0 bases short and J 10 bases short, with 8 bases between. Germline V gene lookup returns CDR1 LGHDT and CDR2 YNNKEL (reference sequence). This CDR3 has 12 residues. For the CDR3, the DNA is TGTGCCAGCAGCCAAGAGGGCACCTCGCAGTATTTT. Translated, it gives CASSQEGTSQYF.

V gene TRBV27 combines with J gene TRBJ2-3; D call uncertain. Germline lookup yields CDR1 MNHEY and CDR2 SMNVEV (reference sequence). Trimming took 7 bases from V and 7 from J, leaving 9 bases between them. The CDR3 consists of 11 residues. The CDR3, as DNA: TGTGCCAGCAAAGCTCAATATACGCAGTATTTT. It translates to CASKAQYTQYF.

The CDR3 loop reads CASSSTSGGPGELFF. The CDR3 region has the DNA TGTGCCAGCAGCTCGACTAGCGGGGGGCCCGGGGAGCTGTTTTTT. The chain joins TRBV5-4 to TRBJ2-2; 13 positions agree with TRBD2. The CDR3 has 15 amino acids. Per the germline V gene, CDR1 is SGHNT and CDR2 is YYREEE (reference sequence). The J segment lost 6 bases and the V segment lost 3 bases, leaving 2 bases of the junction unmatched.

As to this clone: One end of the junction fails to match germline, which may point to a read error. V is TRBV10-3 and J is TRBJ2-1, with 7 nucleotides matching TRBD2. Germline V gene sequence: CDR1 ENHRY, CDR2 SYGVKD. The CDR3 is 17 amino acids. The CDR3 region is CAISESGAASGYNEQFF. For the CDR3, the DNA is TGTGCCATCAGCGAGTCGGGTGCGGCTAGCGGATACAATGAGCAGTTCTTC.

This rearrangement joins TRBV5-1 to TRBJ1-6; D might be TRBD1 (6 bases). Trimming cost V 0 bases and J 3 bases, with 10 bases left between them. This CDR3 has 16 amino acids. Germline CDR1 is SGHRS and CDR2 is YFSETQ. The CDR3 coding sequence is TGCGCCAGCAGCTTGGGTCGGACAGTCTATAATTCACCCCTCCACTTT. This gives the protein CASSLGRTVYNSPLHF.

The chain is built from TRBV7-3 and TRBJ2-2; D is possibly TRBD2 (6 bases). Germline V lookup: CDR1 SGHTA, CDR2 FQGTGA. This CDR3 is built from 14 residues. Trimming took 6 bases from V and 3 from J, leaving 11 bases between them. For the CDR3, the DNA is TGTGCCAGCAGTTTAGGAGGGGACACCGGGGAGCTGTTTTTT. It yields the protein CASSLGGDTGELFF.

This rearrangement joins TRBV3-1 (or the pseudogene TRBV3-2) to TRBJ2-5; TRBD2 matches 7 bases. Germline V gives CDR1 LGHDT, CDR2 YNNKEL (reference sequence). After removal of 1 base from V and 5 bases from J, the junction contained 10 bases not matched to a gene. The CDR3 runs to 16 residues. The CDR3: CASSQGSGGEGETQYF. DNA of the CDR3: TGTGCCAGCAGCCAAGGTAGCGGAGGGGAGGGGGAGACCCAGTACTTC.

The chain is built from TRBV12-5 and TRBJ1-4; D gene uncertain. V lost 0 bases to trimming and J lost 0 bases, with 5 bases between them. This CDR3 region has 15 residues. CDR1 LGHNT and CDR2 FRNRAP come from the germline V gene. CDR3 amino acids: CASGLVAATNEKLFF. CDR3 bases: TGTGCTAGTGGTTTGGTAGCTGCAACTAATGAAAAACTGTTTTTT.